The sequence of this TCR beta chain was determined in a study of blood T cell repertoires in COVID-19. The wider study: COVID-19 samples, acute and convalescent, were from the United States, Italy and Spain. From T cells, B-cell-depleted T cells, or PBMCs came the material, which was cDNA or gDNA.

Regarding this clone: Other DNA sequences in this specimen translate into the identical CDR3.

The CDR3 has 14 amino acids. The V end was cut by 0 bases, the J end by 5 bases, with 8 bases between. Per the germline V gene, CDR1 is SGHRS and CDR2 is YFSETQ. In the original processing: Estimation of nucleated cell counts was performed using reference gene primer amplification. Generated by immunoSEQ multiplex PCR, the TCRdb table keeps only in-frame clones and is missing some. The V and J calls and clone size come from that table; D and trimming were worked out from the DNA. The profile covers a few hundred thousand clones, with 70% to 90% appearing a single time and under 6.5% taken by the ten largest. Assignments of participants to cohorts depended upon their own reported clinical history.

Sequenced input: PBMCs or T cells enriched from blood (not recorded which). V gene TRBV5-1 combines with J gene TRBJ1-4; maybe TRBD1 (6 bases). This TCR was recovered from a woman in her twenties or thirties who had recovered from COVID-19. The chain's CDR3 is CASSLGQGNEKLFF. The CDR3 bases are TGCGCCAGCAGCTTGGGGCAGGGGAATGAAAAACTGTTTTTT.